Described below is a single TCR beta chain sequence and its context. This record comes from a study of blood T cell repertoires in COVID-19. Study background: T cells, B-cell-depleted T cells, or PBMCs provided the cDNA or gDNA that served as material.

Categorization into cohorts depended on clinical history that participants reported. Sequencing was performed with immunoSEQ multiplex PCR; in TCRdb, only in-frame clones are kept and a portion is missing. The sample includes about 360,000 clones, around 90% of them seen just once. Sequenced sample: PBMCs or T cells enriched from blood (not recorded which). This TCR came from a woman between 40 and 55 years old with acute COVID-19.

CDR3 DNA sequence: TGTGCCAGCAGCTCAATCGTAAGGGGGCGCACCTACGAGCAGTACTTC. This translates into CASSSIVRGRTYEQYF. This sequence joins TRBV7-9 and TRBJ2-7; TRBD1 matches at 7 bases. Losses at the gene ends were 4 bases for V and 2 bases for J; bases not matched to a gene: 11. CDR3 length: 16 residues. Germline CDR1 reads SEHNR; CDR2 reads FQNEAQ (reference sequence).